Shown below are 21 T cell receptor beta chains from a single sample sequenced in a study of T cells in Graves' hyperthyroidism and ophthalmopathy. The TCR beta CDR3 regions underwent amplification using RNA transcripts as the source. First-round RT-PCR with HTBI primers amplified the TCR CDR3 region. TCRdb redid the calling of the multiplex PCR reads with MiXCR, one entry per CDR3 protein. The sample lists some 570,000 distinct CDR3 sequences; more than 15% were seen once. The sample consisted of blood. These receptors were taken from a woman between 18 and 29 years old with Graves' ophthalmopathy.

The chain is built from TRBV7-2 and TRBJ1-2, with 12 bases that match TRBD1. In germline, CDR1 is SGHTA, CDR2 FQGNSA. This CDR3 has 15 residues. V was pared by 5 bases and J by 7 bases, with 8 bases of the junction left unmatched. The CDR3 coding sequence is TGTGCCAGCAGCCAGGGACAGGGGGCCCGAAGTGGCTACACCTTC. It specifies CASSQGQGARSGYTF.

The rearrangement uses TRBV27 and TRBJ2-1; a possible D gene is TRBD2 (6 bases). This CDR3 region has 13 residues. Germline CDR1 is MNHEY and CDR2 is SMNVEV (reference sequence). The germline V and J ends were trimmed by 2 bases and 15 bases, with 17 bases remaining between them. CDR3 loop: CASSLIGEEARFF. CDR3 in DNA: TGTGCCAGCAGTTTAATTGGGGAGGAGGCCCGGTTCTTC.

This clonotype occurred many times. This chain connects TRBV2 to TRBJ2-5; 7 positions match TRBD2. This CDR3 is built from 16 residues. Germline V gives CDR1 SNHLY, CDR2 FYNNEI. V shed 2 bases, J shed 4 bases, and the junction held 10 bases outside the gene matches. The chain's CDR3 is CASSEWERGDGETQYF. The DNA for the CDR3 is TGTGCCAGCAGTGAATGGGAGCGGGGCGACGGAGAGACCCAGTACTTC.

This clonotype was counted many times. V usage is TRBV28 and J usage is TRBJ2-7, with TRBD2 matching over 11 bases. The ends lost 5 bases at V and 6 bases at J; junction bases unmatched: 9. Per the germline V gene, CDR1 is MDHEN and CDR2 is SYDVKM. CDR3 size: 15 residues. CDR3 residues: CASSTTSGKPGEQYF. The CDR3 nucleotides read TGTGCCAGCAGTACGACTAGCGGGAAACCTGGCGAGCAGTACTTC.

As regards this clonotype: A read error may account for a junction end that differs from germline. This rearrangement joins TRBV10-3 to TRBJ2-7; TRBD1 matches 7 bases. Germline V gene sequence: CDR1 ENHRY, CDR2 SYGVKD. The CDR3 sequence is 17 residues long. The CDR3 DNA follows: TGTGCCACCAGTGAGAGATCACGGGACAGAACGACCTACGAGCAGTACTTC. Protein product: CATSERSRDRTTYEQYF.

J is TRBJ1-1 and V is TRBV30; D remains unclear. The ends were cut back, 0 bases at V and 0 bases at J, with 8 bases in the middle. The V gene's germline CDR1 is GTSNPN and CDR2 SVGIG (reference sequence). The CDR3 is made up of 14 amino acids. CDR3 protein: CAWSVLFMNTEAFF. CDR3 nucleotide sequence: TGTGCCTGGAGTGTACTATTTATGAACACTGAAGCTTTCTTT.

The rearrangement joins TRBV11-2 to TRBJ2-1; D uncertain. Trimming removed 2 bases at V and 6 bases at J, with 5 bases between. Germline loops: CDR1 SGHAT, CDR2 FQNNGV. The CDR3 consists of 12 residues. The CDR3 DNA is TGTGCCAGCAGCTTATCATTCAATGAGCAGTTCTTC. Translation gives CASSLSFNEQFF. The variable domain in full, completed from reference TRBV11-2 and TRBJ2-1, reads EAGVAQSPRYKIIEKRQSVAFWCNPISGHATLYWYQQILGQGPKLLIQFQNNGVVDDSQLPKDRFSAERLKGVDSTLKIQPAKLEDSAVYLCASSLSFNEQFFGPGTRLTVL.

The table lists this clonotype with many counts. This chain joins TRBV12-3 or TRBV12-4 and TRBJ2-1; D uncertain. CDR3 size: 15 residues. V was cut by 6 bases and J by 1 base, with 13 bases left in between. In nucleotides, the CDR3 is TGTGCCAGCAGGTCCGGTAGAAGGTCCTACAATGAGCAGTTCTTC. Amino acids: CASRSGRRSYNEQFF.

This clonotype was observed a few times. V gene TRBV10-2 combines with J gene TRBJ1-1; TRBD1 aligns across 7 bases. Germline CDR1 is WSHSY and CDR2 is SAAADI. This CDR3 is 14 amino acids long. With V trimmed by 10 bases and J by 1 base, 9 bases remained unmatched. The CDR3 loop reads CATRSGQANTEAFF. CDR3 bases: TGCGCCACCAGGTCAGGACAGGCGAACACTGAAGCTTTCTTT.

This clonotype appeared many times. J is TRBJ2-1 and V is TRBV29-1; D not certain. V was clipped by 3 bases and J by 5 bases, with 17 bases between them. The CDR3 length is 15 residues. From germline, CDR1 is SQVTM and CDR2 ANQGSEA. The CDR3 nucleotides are TGCAGCGTTGATGATGGACGGAGCTGGGACAATGAGCAGTTCTTC. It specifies CSVDDGRSWDNEQFF.

This CDR3 reads CATSRDLPGTATSYEQYF. The CDR3 nucleotides are TGTGCCACCAGCAGAGACCTCCCTGGGACAGCGACCTCCTACGAGCAGTACTTC. This sequence joins TRBV15 and TRBJ2-7; 7 bases match TRBD1. Germline CDR1 and CDR2: LNHNV and YYDKDF (reference sequence). The CDR3 covers 18 residues. V dropped 0 bases and J dropped 0; count of bases not matched to a gene: 11.

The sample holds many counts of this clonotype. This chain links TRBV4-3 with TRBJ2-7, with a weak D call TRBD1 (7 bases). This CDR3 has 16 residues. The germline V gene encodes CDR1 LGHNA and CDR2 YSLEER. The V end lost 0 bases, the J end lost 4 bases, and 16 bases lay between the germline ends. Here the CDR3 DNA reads TGCGCCAGCAGCCAAGATCACGCGACAGGGAGGTACGAGCAGTACTTC. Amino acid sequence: CASSQDHATGRYEQYF.

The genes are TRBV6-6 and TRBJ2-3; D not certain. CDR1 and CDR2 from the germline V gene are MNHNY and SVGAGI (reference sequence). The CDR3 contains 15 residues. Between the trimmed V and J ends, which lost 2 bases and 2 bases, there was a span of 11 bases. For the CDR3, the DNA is TGTGCCAGCAGTTACGTGGCAGAATACACAGATACGCAGTATTTT. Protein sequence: CASSYVAEYTDTQYF.

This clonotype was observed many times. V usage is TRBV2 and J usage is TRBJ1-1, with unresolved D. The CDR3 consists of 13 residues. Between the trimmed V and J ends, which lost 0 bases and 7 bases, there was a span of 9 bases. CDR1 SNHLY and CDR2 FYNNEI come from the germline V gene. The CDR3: CASSEARQVEAFF. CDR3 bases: TGTGCCAGCAGTGAAGCTAGGCAGGTTGAAGCTTTCTTT.

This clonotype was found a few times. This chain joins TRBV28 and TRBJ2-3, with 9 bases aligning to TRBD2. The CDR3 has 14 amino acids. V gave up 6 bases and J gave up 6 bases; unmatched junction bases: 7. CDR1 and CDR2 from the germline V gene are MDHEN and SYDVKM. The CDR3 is CASSISGGGDTQYF. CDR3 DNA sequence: TGTGCCAGCAGCATTAGCGGGGGTGGGGATACGCAGTATTTT.

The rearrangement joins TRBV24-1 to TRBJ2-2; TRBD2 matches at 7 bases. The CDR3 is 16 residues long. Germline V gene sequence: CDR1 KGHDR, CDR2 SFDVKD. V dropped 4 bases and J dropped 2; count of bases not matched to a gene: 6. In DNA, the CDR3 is TGTGCCACCAGTGACCCCGGGACTATTAACACCGGGGAGCTGTTTTTT. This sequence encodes CATSDPGTINTGELFF.

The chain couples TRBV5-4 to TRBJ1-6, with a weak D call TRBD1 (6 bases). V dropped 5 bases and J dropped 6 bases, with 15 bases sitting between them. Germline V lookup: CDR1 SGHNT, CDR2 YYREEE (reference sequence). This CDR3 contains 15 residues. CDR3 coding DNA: TGTGCCAGCAGTTACGCGGGGGCGCCTAATTCACCCCTCCACTTT. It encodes CASSYAGAPNSPLHF.

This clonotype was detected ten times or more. CDR3 coding DNA: TGTGCCAGCAGCCAAGTAGAAGATGATGGCTACACCTTC. It yields the protein CASSQVEDDGYTF. V usage is TRBV3-1 and J usage is TRBJ1-2; no firm D call. The CDR3 consists of 13 residues. Per the germline V gene, CDR1 is LGHDT and CDR2 is YNNKEL (reference sequence). The V and J ends lost 1 base and 6 bases respectively, with 9 bases between them.

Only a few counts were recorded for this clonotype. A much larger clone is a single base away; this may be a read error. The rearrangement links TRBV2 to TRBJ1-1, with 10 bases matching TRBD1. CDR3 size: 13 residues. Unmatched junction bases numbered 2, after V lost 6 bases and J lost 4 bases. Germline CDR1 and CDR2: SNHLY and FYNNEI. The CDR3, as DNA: TGTGCCAGCAGGTGGACAGGGGGCACTGAAGCTTTCTTT. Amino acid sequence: CASRWTGGTEAFF.

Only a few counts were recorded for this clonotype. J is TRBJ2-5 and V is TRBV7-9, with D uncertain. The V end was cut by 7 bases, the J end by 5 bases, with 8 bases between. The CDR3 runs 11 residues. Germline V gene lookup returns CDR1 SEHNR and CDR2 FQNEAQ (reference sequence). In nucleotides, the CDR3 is TGTGCCAGCACCCCCTCGGAGACCCAGTACTTC. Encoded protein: CASTPSETQYF.

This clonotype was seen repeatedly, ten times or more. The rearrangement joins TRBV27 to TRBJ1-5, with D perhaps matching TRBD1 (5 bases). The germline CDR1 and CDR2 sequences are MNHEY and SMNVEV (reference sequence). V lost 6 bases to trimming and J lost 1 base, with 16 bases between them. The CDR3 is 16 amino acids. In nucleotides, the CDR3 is TGTGCCAGCAGACCTCGGGACCTTCAGAGCAATCAGCCCCAGCATTTT. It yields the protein CASRPRDLQSNQPQHF.